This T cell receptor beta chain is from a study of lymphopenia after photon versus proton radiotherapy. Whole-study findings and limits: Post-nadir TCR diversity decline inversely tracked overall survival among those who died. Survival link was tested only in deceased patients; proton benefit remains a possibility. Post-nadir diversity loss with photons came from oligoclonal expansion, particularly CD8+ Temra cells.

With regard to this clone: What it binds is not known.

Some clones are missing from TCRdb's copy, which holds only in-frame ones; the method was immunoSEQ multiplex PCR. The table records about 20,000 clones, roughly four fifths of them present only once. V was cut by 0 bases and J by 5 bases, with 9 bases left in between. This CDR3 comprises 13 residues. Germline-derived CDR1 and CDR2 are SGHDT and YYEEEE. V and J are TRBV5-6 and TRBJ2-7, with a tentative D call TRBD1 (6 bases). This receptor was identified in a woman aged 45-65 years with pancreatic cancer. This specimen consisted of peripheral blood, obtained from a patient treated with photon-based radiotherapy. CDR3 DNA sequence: TGTGCCAGCAGCTTGGACAGGGTCGACGAGCAGTACTTC. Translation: CASSLDRVDEQYF.